This TCR beta chain was sequenced for a study of blood T cell repertoires in COVID-19. Assay: immunoSEQ multiplex PCR; the TCRdb copy retains only in-frame clones and omits some. The sample lists under 200,000 clones; around 86% were seen once. Source material: peripheral blood. The TCR sequence derives from a man aged 55 to 70 with acute or convalescent COVID-19.

CDR3 loop: CASSSSGSYEQFF. Here the CDR3 DNA reads TGTGCCAGCAGCTCTAGCGGGAGTTATGAGCAGTTCTTC. The chain combines TRBV7-3 with TRBJ2-1, with 10 positions matching TRBD2. J gave up 8 bases and V 4 bases, and 2 bases lay outside the gene matches. Germline V gives CDR1 SGHTA, CDR2 FQGTGA. CDR3 size: 13 residues.